The T cell receptor (beta chain) described here comes from a study of cytomegalovirus exposure and HLA in healthy donors. Study context: It was reported in a later analysis that the same platform had been used for the 120 validation repertoires as for the approximately 670 first-cohort repertoires.

Study results and limitations: Most TCRs appeared rarely, but some public TCRs recurred in many donors.

Clones were sequenced by immunoSEQ multiplex PCR, and TCRdb holds only the in-frame ones, with some missing. The sample holds 200,000 or so clones, around 84% seen once. Per the germline V gene, CDR1 is SGDLS and CDR2 is YYNGEE. The CDR3 totals 15 residues. V trimming: 3 bases; J trimming: 9 bases; junction bases outside the gene matches: 11. To note about this clone: The antigen remains unidentified.

This clonotype was obtained from a man between 18 and 35 years old in good health and CMV-seropositive. Sample: PBMCs. This rearrangement joins TRBV9 to TRBJ2-1; 8 positions agree with TRBD1. CDR3: CASSAQQGAWGEQFF. Written as DNA, the CDR3 is TGTGCCAGCAGCGCCCAGCAGGGGGCCTGGGGTGAGCAGTTCTTC.